The clone carrying this T cell receptor (beta chain) was recorded a few times. Antigen: not known. TCRdb called the 5' RACE reads again in MiXCR, with one record for every CDR3 protein. The data hold some 460,000 distinct CDR3 sequences, with approximately 14% observed a single time. Trimming stripped 2 bases from V and 3 bases from J, with 16 bases between. Germline V gives CDR1 SGHTA, CDR2 FQGTGA. This CDR3 comprises 17 residues. These data are taken from a study of identical twins. Study-wide results and limits: Conclusions were drawn cross-sectionally by statistical analysis, without following the same donors.

These same records also appear under a second study, on yellow fever vaccine responses in identical twins.

The chain recombines TRBV7-3 with TRBJ2-2; D may match TRBD1 or TRBD2 (5 bases each). The TCR was taken from a woman between 18 and 29 years old in good health. The sequenced sample was CD4+ T cells sorted from blood. In nucleotides, the CDR3 is TGTGCCAGCAGCTTATATCCCATTTTGGGGGACACCGGGGAGCTGTTTTTT. The encoded protein is CASSLYPILGDTGELFF.